The 17 T cell receptor beta chains listed next were all sequenced from one sample in a study of identical twins. One entry per CDR3 protein, called by TCRdb with MiXCR from the 5' RACE reads. The sample lists about 530,000 distinct CDR3 sequences, under 25% occurring once. In addition, the sample was reused for a study of yellow fever vaccine responses in identical twins.

Sequencing was performed on CD4+ T cells sorted from blood. Receptor source: a woman aged 18-30 years in good health.

The sample holds a few counts of this clonotype. The rearrangement joins TRBV12-3 or TRBV12-4 to TRBJ2-5; D is perhaps TRBD2 (5 bases). Trimming stripped 3 bases from V and 5 bases from J, with 19 bases between. The CDR3 length is 16 residues. The CDR3 DNA is TGTGCCAGCAGTTTCTCCGGGAAGACTTCCCTGGAGACCCAGTACTTC. Amino acids: CASSFSGKTSLETQYF.

The chain links TRBV3-1 to TRBJ2-1, with D uncertain. The germline V gene encodes CDR1 LGHDT and CDR2 YNNKEL (reference sequence). CDR3 length: 15 amino acids. Trimming removed 1 base from V and 7 bases from J, with 14 bases in between. The CDR3 spells CASSQGSRGYNEQFF. CDR3 DNA sequence: TGTGCCAGCAGCCAAGGGTCCCGAGGTTATAATGAGCAGTTCTTC.

The rearrangement uses TRBV5-1 and TRBJ1-5; the D is unclear. The CDR3 loop spans 12 amino acids. Germline V gene lookup returns CDR1 SGHRS and CDR2 YFSETQ. Trimming left V 4 bases short and J 7 bases short, with 9 bases between. The CDR3 spells CASSNPGQPQHF. The CDR3 nucleotides are TGCGCCAGCAGCAACCCCGGGCAGCCCCAGCATTTT. Full variable domain (remainder filled in from reference TRBV5-1 and TRBJ1-5): KAGVTQTPRYLIKTRGQQVTLSCSPISGHRSVSWYQQTPGQGLQFLFEYFSETQRNKGNFPGRFSGRQFSNSRSEMNVSTLELGDSALYLCASSNPGQPQHFGDGTRLSIL.

The chain joins TRBV5-1 to TRBJ1-1; D gene uncertain. Deletions cut 5 bases from V and 1 base from J, with 9 bases between. CDR3 length: 13 residues. CDR1 is SGHRS and CDR2 is YFSETQ in the germline V gene. The CDR3 region is CASSALGNTEAFF. CDR3 bases: TGCGCCAGCAGTGCCCTGGGGAACACTGAAGCTTTCTTT.

This clonotype was found a few times. V usage is TRBV6-1 and J usage is TRBJ2-7, with a possible D match to TRBD2 (6 bases). The germline gives CDR1 MNHNS, CDR2 SASEGT. Trimming took 6 bases from V and 7 from J, leaving 19 bases between them. The CDR3 totals 14 residues. CDR3 sequence: CASRIMRDAGEQYF. CDR3 DNA sequence: TGTGCCAGCAGGATCATGCGGGACGCCGGGGAGCAGTACTTC.

The chain joins TRBV27 to TRBJ2-5, with TRBD1 matching 10 bases. V lost 2 bases to trimming and J lost 0 bases; unmatched junction nucleotides: 3. This CDR3 region has 16 residues. CDR1 is MNHEY and CDR2 is SMNVEV in the germline V gene (reference sequence). In DNA, the CDR3 is TGTGCCAGCAGTTTAACGGGACAGGGGTACCAAGAGACCCAGTACTTC. Translated: CASSLTGQGYQETQYF.

The rearrangement joins TRBV19 to TRBJ2-2, with D possibly TRBD2 on 7 matching bases. Trimming shortened V by 2 bases and J by 3 bases, and 10 bases separated the two germline ends. This CDR3 region has 15 residues. Germline V gene data show CDR1 as LNHDA and CDR2 as SQIVND (reference sequence). The CDR3 reads CASSITGRDTGELFF. DNA for the CDR3: TGTGCCAGTAGTATAACAGGGAGGGACACCGGGGAGCTGTTTTTT.

The chain is built from TRBV20-1 and TRBJ2-1, with D possibly matching TRBD1 (7 bases). V gave up 4 bases and J gave up 7 bases, with 14 bases separating them. Germline V gene data show CDR1 as DFQATT and CDR2 as SNEGSKA (reference sequence). The CDR3 length is 13 residues. The CDR3 nucleotides read TGCAGTGCTACAGGGGGGAGGTTGAATGAGCAGTTCTTC. It encodes CSATGGRLNEQFF.

The chain combines TRBV2 with TRBJ2-7; TRBD1 or TRBD2 may be the D gene (5 bases each). Trimming removed 5 bases at V and 5 bases at J, with 16 bases between. Germline V gene sequence: CDR1 SNHLY, CDR2 FYNNEI. The CDR3 covers 14 residues. DNA of the CDR3: TGTGCCAGCAGTACCGGGACGGCCCCTAACGAGCAGTACTTC. This gives the protein CASSTGTAPNEQYF. The full variable domain, its missing parts supplied by reference TRBV2 and TRBJ2-7, is EPEVTQTPSHQVTQMGQEVILRCVPISNHLYFYWYRQILGQKVEFLVSFYNNEISEKSEIFDDQFSVERPDGSNFTLKIRSTKLEDSAMYFCASSTGTAPNEQYFGPGTRLTVT.

The chain carries TRBV18 and TRBJ1-5; TRBD1 might be the D (5 bases). CDR1 is KGHSH and CDR2 is LQKENI in the germline V gene. The CDR3 extends over 14 amino acids. V gave up 3 bases and J gave up 3 bases, with 9 bases separating them. As DNA, the CDR3 is TGTGCCAGCTCACCGGGACTCCTCAATCAGCCCCAGCATTTT. This translates into CASSPGLLNQPQHF. Supplemented by reference TRBV18 and TRBJ1-5, the full variable domain reads NAGVMQNPRHLVRRRGQEARLRCSPMKGHSHVYWYRQLPEEGLKFMVYLQKENIIDESGMPKERFSAEFPKEGPSILRIQQVVRGDSAAYFCASSPGLLNQPQHFGDGTRLSIL.

V gene TRBV3-1 combines with J gene TRBJ2-2; 9 bases align to TRBD2. Germline-derived CDR1 and CDR2 are LGHDT and YNNKEL (reference sequence). CDR3 size: 16 residues. Unmatched junction bases numbered 6, after V lost 4 bases and J lost 3 bases. Here the CDR3 DNA reads TGTGCCAGCAGCCGGGCGGGGGGGCCTTACACCGGGGAGCTGTTTTTT. Translated, it gives CASSRAGGPYTGELFF.

The J gene is TRBJ1-1, the V gene TRBV18, with a tentative D call TRBD1 (6 bases). V lost 6 bases and J 4 bases, leaving 12 bases between the germline ends. CDR1 is KGHSH and CDR2 is LQKENI in the germline V gene. This CDR3 contains 13 residues. CDR3 in DNA: TGTGCCAGCTCCGGGGGCTGGGGCACTGAAGCTTTCTTT. As protein: CASSGGWGTEAFF.

This sequence joins TRBV5-1 and TRBJ2-2; 10 positions agree with TRBD2. Trimming at V came to 5 bases and at J to 7 bases, leaving 8 bases not matched to a gene. The V gene's germline CDR1 is SGHRS and CDR2 YFSETQ. The CDR3 extends over 15 amino acids. CDR3 region: CASSSGLAEIGELFF. The CDR3 DNA reads as TGCGCCAGCAGTTCCGGACTAGCGGAGATCGGGGAGCTGTTTTTT.

This clonotype was counted a few times. This chain joins TRBV6-2 or TRBV6-3 and TRBJ2-2, with D uncertain. The CDR3 covers 12 residues. The V gene lost 4 bases and the J gene lost 6 bases, with 6 bases spanning the gap. In germline, CDR1 is MNHEY, CDR2 SVGEGT. The CDR3 DNA is TGTGCCAGCAGTTTCTTACCCGGGGAGCTGTTTTTT. It translates to CASSFLPGELFF.

In this sample, this clonotype turned up a few times. The chain carries TRBV25-1 and TRBJ2-1; TRBD1 aligns across 12 bases. CDR1 MGHDK and CDR2 SYGVNS come from the germline V gene. The CDR3 is made up of 17 amino acids. The V and J ends lost 4 bases and 1 base, in that order; junction bases with no gene match: 5. Here the CDR3 reads CASSGPGQGASYNEQFF. Here the CDR3 DNA reads TGTGCCAGCAGTGGACCGGGACAGGGGGCTTCCTACAATGAGCAGTTCTTC.

Only a few counts were recorded for this clonotype. The chain recombines TRBV11-3 with TRBJ2-3, with 8 bases that match TRBD1. Trimming removed 5 bases from V and 4 bases from J; junction bases left unmatched: 11. This CDR3 has 16 amino acids. Germline V gene lookup returns CDR1 SGHNT and CDR2 YENEEA. CDR3 protein: CASSPNPGQGPDTQYF. In DNA form, the CDR3 reads TGTGCCAGCAGCCCCAACCCCGGACAGGGTCCAGATACGCAGTATTTT. Complete variable domain (other parts from reference TRBV11-3 and TRBJ2-3): EAGVVQSPRYKIIEKKQPVAFWCNPISGHNTLYWYLQNLGQGPELLIRYENEEAVDDSQLPKDRFSAERLKGVDSTLKIQPAELGDSAVYLCASSPNPGQGPDTQYFGPGTRLTVL.

The chain links TRBV20-1 to TRBJ1-1; 8 nucleotides align to TRBD1. Unmatched junction bases numbered 3, after V lost 6 bases and J lost 0 bases. CDR1 and CDR2 from the germline V gene are DFQATT and SNEGSKA (reference sequence). CDR3 length equals 13 residues. CDR3 residues: CSARQGMNTEAFF. The CDR3 region has the DNA TGCAGTGCCAGACAGGGGATGAACACTGAAGCTTTCTTT.